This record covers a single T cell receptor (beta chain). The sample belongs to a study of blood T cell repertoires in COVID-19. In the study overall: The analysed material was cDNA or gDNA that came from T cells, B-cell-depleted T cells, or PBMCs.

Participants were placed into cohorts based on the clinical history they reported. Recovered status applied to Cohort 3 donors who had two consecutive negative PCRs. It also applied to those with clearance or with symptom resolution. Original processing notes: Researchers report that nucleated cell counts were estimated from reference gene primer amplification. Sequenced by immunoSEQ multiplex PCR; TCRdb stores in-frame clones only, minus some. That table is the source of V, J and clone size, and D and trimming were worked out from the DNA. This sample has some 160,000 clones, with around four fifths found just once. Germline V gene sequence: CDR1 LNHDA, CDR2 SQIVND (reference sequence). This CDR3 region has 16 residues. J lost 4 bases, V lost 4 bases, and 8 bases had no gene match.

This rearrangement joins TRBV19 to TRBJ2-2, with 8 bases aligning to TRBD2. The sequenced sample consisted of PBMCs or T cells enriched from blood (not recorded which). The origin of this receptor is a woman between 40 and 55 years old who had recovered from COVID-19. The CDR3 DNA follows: TGTGCCAGTAGTACCGGGGGGGCCCGGGGCACCGGGGAGCTGTTTTTT. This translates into CASSTGGARGTGELFF.